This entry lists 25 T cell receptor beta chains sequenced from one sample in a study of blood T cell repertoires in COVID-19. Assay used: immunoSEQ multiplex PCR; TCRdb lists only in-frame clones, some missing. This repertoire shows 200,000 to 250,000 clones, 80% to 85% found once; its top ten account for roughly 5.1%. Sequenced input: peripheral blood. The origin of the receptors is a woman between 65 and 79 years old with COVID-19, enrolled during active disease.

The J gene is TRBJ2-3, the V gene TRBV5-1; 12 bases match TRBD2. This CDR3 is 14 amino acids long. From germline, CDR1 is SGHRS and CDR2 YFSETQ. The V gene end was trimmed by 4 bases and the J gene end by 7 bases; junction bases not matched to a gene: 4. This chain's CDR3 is CASSGGLAGYTQYF. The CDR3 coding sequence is TGCGCCAGCAGCGGCGGACTAGCGGGGTATACGCAGTATTTT. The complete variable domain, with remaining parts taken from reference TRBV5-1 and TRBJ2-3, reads KAGVTQTPRYLIKTRGQQVTLSCSPISGHRSVSWYQQTPGQGLQFLFEYFSETQRNKGNFPGRFSGRQFSNSRSEMNVSTLELGDSALYLCASSGGLAGYTQYFGPGTRLTVL.

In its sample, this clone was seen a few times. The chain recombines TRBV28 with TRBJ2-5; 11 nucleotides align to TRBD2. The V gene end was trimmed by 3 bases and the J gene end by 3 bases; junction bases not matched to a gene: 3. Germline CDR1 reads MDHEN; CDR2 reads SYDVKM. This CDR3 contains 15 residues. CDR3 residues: CASSLVAGGKETQYF. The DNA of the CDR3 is TGTGCCAGCAGTTTGGTAGCGGGAGGGAAAGAGACCCAGTACTTC.

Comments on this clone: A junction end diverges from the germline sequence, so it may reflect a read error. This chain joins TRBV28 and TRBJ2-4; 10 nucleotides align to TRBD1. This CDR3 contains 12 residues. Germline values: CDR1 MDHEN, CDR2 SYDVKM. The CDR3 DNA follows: TGTGCCAGCAGTCGGTCGGGACAGGGGTTCTTCTTC. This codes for CASSRSGQGFFF.

The CDR3, as DNA: TGTGCCAGCAGCTTCGACAGGGGCAATCAGCCCCAGCATTTT. Its translation is CASSFDRGNQPQHF. V and J are TRBV3-1 (or the pseudogene TRBV3-2) and TRBJ1-5, with 7 positions matching TRBD1. The CDR3 sequence is 14 residues long. Germline V gives CDR1 LGHDT, CDR2 YNNKEL (reference sequence). With 5 bases clipped from V and 2 bases from J, the junction kept 3 bases outside the gene matches.

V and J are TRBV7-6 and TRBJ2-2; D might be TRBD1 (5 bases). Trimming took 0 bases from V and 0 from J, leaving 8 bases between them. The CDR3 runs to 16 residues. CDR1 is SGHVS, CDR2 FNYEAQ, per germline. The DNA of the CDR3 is TGTGCCAGCAGCTTAGCGGTGACAGCGAACACCGGGGAGCTGTTTTTT. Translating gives CASSLAVTANTGELFF.

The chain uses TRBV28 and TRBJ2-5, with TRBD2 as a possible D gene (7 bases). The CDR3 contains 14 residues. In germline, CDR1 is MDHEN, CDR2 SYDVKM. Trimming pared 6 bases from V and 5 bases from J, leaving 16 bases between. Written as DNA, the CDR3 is TGTGCCAGCAGGTGGGGGGGCATGGTGGAGACCCAGTACTTC. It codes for CASRWGGMVETQYF.

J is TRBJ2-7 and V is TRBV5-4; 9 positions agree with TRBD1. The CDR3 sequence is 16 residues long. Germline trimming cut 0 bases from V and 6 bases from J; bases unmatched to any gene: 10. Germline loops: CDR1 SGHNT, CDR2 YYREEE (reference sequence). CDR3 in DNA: TGTGCCAGCAGCTTGGTCTCTGGGACAGGGTCCACCGAGCAGTACTTC. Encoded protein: CASSLVSGTGSTEQYF.

The chain's CDR3 is CASSSLAGAGDEQFF. DNA of the CDR3: TGTGCCAGCAGTTCCCTAGCGGGAGCGGGGGATGAGCAGTTCTTC. V gene TRBV6-6 combines with J gene TRBJ2-1; 10 bases agree with TRBD2. V shed 4 bases and J 8 bases; nucleotides not matched to a gene: 8. The V gene's germline CDR1 is MNHNY and CDR2 SVGAGI (reference sequence). The CDR3 runs to 15 residues.

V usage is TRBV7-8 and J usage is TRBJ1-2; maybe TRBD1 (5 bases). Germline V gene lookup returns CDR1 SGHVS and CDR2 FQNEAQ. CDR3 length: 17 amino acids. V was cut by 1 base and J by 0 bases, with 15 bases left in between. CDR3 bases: TGTGCCAGCAGCTTAGGCTTGGGAGGGACTTCTAACTATGGCTACACCTTC. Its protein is CASSLGLGGTSNYGYTF.

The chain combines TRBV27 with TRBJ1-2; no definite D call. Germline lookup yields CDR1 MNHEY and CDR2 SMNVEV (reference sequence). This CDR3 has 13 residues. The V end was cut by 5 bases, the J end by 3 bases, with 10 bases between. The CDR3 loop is CASSPTPYYGYTF. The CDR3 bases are TGTGCCAGCAGTCCGACACCCTACTATGGCTACACCTTC.

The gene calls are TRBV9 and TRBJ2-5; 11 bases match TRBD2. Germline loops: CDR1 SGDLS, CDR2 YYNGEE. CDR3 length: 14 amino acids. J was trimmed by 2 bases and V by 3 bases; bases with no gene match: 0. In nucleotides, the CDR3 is TGTGCCAGCAGCGGGACTAGCGGGCAAGAGACCCAGTACTTC. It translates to CASSGTSGQETQYF.

CDR3 nucleotide sequence: TGTGCCAGCTCCCTACTTTCGACAGGGAACAATCAGCCCCAGCATTTT. It yields the protein CASSLLSTGNNQPQHF. The chain joins TRBV18 to TRBJ1-5, with 7 bases lining up with TRBD1. V gave up 6 bases and J gave up 3 bases; unmatched junction bases: 11. The CDR3 extends over 16 amino acids. Germline V gene data show CDR1 as KGHSH and CDR2 as LQKENI.

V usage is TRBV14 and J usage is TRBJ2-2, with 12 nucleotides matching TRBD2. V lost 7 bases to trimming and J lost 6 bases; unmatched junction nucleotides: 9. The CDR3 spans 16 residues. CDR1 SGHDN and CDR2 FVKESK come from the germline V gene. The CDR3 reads CASTPTTSGSPGELFF. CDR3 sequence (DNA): TGTGCCAGCACCCCCACGACTAGCGGGAGTCCCGGGGAGCTGTTTTTT.

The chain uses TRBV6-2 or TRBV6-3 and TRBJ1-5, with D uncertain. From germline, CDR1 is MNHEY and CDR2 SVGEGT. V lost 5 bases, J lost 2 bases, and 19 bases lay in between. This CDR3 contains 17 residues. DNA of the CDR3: TGTGCCAGCAGTGACGGGTCCCTGAAACGGGGCAATCAGCCCCAGCATTTT. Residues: CASSDGSLKRGNQPQHF.

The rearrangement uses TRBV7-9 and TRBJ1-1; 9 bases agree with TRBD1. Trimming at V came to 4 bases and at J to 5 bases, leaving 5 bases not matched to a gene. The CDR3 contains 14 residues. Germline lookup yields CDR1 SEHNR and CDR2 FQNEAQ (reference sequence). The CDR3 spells CASSSDGQGTEAFF. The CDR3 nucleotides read TGTGCCAGCAGCTCCGACGGACAGGGGACTGAAGCTTTCTTT. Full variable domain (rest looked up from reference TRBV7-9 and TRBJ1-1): DTGVSQNPRHKITKRGQNVTFRCDPISEHNRLYWYRQTLGQGPEFLTYFQNEAQLEKSRLLSDRFSAERPKGSFSTLEIQRTEQGDSAMYLCASSSDGQGTEAFFGQGTRLTVV.

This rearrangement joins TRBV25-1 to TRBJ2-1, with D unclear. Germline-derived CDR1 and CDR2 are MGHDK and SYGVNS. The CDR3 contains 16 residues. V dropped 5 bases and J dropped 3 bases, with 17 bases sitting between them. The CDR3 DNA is TGTGCCAGCAGTCCCATGACTCGCTCGCTCTACAATGAGCAGTTCTTC. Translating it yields CASSPMTRSLYNEQFF.

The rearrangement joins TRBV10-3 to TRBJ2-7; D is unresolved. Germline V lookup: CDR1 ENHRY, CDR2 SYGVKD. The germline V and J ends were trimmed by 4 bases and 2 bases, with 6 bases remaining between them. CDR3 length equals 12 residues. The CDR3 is CAISVEAYEQYF. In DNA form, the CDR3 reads TGTGCCATCAGTGTCGAGGCCTACGAGCAGTACTTC.

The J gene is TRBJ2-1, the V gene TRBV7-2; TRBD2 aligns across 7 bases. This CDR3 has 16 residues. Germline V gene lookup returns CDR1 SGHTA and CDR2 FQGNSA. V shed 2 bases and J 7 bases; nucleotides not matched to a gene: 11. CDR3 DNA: TGTGCCAGCAGCTTACGAGCGGGGAGCCGACCTAATGAGCAGTTCTTC. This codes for CASSLRAGSRPNEQFF.

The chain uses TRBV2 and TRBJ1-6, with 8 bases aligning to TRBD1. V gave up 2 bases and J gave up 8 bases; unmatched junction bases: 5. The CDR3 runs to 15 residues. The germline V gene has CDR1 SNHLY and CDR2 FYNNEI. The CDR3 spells CASSEQGAPDSPLHF. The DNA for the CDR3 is TGTGCCAGCAGTGAACAGGGGGCGCCTGATTCACCCCTCCACTTT.

CDR3 amino acids: CASSSATTTDTEAFF. The CDR3 nucleotides are TGTGCCAGCAGCTCCGCGACGACTACGGACACTGAAGCTTTCTTT. The rearrangement uses TRBV7-8 and TRBJ1-1, with D hard to call. CDR1 is SGHVS and CDR2 is FQNEAQ in the germline V gene. V was shortened by 4 bases and J by 3 bases, with 15 bases between the two germline ends. There are 15 residues in the CDR3.

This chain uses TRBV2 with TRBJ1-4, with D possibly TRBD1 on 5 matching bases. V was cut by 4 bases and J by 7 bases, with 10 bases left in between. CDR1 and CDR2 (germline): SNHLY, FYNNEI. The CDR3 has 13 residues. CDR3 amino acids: CASSVSGFEKLFF. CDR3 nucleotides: TGTGCCAGCAGTGTTTCAGGGTTTGAAAAACTGTTTTTT.

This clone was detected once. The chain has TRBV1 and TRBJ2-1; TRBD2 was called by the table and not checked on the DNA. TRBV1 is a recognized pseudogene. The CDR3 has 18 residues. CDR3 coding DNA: TGCACCAGCAGCCAATCGTGGCGGGCTAGCGGGAGGGTTGGAGAGCAGTTCTTC. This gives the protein CTSSQSWRASGRVGEQFF.

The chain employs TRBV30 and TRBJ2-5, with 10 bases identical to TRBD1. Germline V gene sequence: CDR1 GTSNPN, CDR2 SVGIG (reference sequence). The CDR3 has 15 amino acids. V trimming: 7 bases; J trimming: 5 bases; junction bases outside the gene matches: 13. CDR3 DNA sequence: TGTGCCTCTACGACAGGGGGCGTAAGGCGGGAGACCCAGTACTTC. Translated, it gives CASTTGGVRRETQYF.

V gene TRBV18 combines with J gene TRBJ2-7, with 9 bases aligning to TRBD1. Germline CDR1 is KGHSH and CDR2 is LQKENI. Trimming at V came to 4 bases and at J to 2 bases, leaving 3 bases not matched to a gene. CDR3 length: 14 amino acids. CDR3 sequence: CASSRDRGAYEQYF. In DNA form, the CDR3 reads TGTGCCAGCTCACGAGACAGGGGGGCCTACGAGCAGTACTTC.

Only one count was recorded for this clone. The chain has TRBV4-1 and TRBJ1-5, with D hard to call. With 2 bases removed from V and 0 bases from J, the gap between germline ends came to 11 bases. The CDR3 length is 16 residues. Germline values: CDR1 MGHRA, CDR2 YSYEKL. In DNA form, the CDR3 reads TGCGCCAGCAGCCAAAGAACAGATTATAGCAATCAGCCCCAGCATTTT. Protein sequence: CASSQRTDYSNQPQHF.